Listed below are T cell receptor beta chains from one sample, sequenced in a study of shared clonotypes between healthy human individuals. Sequencing used immunoSEQ multiplex PCR; TCRdb keeps in-frame clones, though not all of them. The sample lists about 1.5 million clones; 95% to 99% were seen once. Sample: naive CD4+ T cells sorted from blood. The receptor set was obtained from a man aged 25-45 years in good health. Both conserved end residues are part of each CDR3. The D gene is left open where the match is weak. For some rows the clone size is stated as once, few or many, or as a class when expanded; others skip it.

V gene: TRBV29-1
CDR3 length: 13
clone size: NA
D gene: TRBD1
J gene: TRBJ2-7
CDR3 protein: CSVGQGAGYEQYF
CDR3 DNA: TGCAGCGTTGGACAGGGGGCAGGTTACGAGCAGTACTTC

V gene: TRBV5-1
CDR3 length: 14
clone size: NA
D gene: NA
J gene: TRBJ2-7
CDR3 protein: CASSGLGPLYEQYF
CDR3 DNA: TGCGCCAGCAGCGGGCTGGGTCCCCTCTACGAGCAGTACTTC

V gene: TRBV5-4
CDR3 length: 16
clone size: NA
D gene: TRBD2
J gene: TRBJ2-5
CDR3 protein: CASSQASGRAVETQYF
CDR3 DNA: TGTGCCAGCAGCCAGGCTAGCGGGAGGGCGGTGGAGACCCAGTACTTC

V gene: TRBV5-6
CDR3 length: 12
clone size: NA
D gene: NA
J gene: TRBJ2-2
CDR3 protein: CASSLATGELFF
CDR3 DNA: TGTGCCAGCAGCTTGGCCACCGGGGAGCTGTTTTTT

V gene: TRBV9
CDR3 length: 15
clone size: NA
D gene: NA
J gene: TRBJ1-2
CDR3 protein: CASSVDAIYNYGYTF
CDR3 DNA: TGTGCCAGCAGCGTAGACGCCATTTATAACTATGGCTACACCTTC

V gene: TRBV9
CDR3 length: 16
clone size: NA
D gene: TRBD2
J gene: TRBJ2-3
CDR3 protein: CASSVAGSGATDTQYF
CDR3 DNA: TGTGCCAGCAGCGTAGCGGGCAGCGGGGCCACAGATACGCAGTATTTT

V gene: TRBV10-3
CDR3 length: 14
clone size: NA
D gene: TRBD2
J gene: TRBJ2-3
CDR3 protein: CAISSGTSTDTQYF
CDR3 DNA: TGTGCCATCAGTTCCGGGACTAGCACCGATACGCAGTATTTT

V gene: TRBV29-1
CDR3 length: 14
clone size: once
D gene: NA
J gene: TRBJ1-4
CDR3 protein: CSVTGGATNEKLFF
CDR3 DNA: TGCAGCGTGACCGGAGGGGCAACTAATGAAAAACTGTTTTTT

V gene: TRBV14
CDR3 length: 15
clone size: NA
D gene: TRBD2
J gene: TRBJ2-3
CDR3 protein: CASSQAGLVTDTQYF
CDR3 DNA: TGTGCCAGCAGCCAAGCGGGACTAGTAACAGATACGCAGTATTTT

V gene: TRBV5-8
CDR3 length: 14
clone size: NA
D gene: NA
J gene: TRBJ2-4
CDR3 protein: CASSLQGFDSIQYF
CDR3 DNA: TGTGCCAGCAGCTTACAAGGGTTTGATAGCATTCAGTACTTC

V gene: TRBV5-1
CDR3 length: 14
clone size: few
D gene: TRBD1
J gene: TRBJ2-7
CDR3 protein: CASSSGTGTYEQYF
CDR3 DNA: TGCGCCAGCAGCTCCGGGACAGGAACCTACGAGCAGTACTTC

V gene: TRBV5-8
CDR3 length: 14
clone size: once
D gene: TRBD2
J gene: TRBJ2-3
CDR3 protein: CASSLSREGDTQYF
CDR3 DNA: TGTGCCAGCAGCTTGTCAAGGGAGGGGGATACGCAGTATTTT

V gene: TRBV5-4
CDR3 length: 16
clone size: NA
D gene: NA
J gene: TRBJ2-3
CDR3 protein: CASSLATGLGTDTQYF
CDR3 DNA: TGTGCCAGCAGCTTGGCGACGGGGCTGGGCACAGATACGCAGTATTTT

V gene: TRBV6-5
CDR3 length: 14
clone size: NA
D gene: TRBD1
J gene: TRBJ1-5
CDR3 protein: CASSQGQFRQPQHF
CDR3 DNA: TGTGCCAGCAGCCAGGGACAGTTTAGACAGCCCCAGCATTTT

V gene: TRBV7-3
CDR3 length: 16
clone size: NA
D gene: TRBD2
J gene: TRBJ2-1
CDR3 protein: CASSLSFASGINEQFF
CDR3 DNA: TGTGCCAGCAGCTTAAGTTTTGCTAGCGGGATCAATGAGCAGTTCTTC

V gene: TRBV19
CDR3 length: 13
clone size: NA
D gene: NA
J gene: TRBJ2-7
CDR3 protein: CASKTATSYEQYF
CDR3 DNA: TGTGCCAGTAAAACAGCGACCTCCTACGAGCAGTACTTC